The T cell receptor (beta chain) described here comes from a study of technical replicates of blood from several donors. V gave up 7 bases and J gave up 0 bases, with 10 bases separating them. In germline, CDR1 is MNHEY, CDR2 SMNVEV (reference sequence). This CDR3 region has 14 residues. Using immunoSEQ multiplex PCR, the repertoire was profiled, and TCRdb retains in-frame clones only, with some absent. The data contain 75,000 to 95,000 clones, about nine tenths of them singletons. Sequencing input: T cells isolated from PBMCs. V and J are TRBV27 and TRBJ2-1, with D unclear. The source is a human donor in good health. CDR3 residues: CASNQVSSYNEQFF. The CDR3 bases are TGTGCCAGCAATCAAGTGAGCTCCTACAATGAGCAGTTCTTC.